These 31 T cell receptor beta chains were all obtained from the same sample, sequenced in a study of T cells after yellow fever vaccination. TCRdb re-called the 5' RACE reads with MiXCR, one entry per CDR3 protein. The sample comprises hundreds of thousands of distinct CDR3 sequences, over 9% of which are singletons, and about 15% rests with the top ten. The sample consisted of PBMCs, taken on the day of the yellow fever booster vaccination. These receptors all stem from a man younger than 40 who received the YFV17D yellow fever vaccine.

This chain joins TRBV6-5 and TRBJ1-1; 7 bases are a match to TRBD1. The CDR3 is 13 amino acids. CDR1 is MNHEY and CDR2 is SVGAGI in the germline V gene. The junction had 7 bases not matched to a gene; V was cut back by 0 bases and J by 12 bases. The DNA of the CDR3 is TGTGCCAGCAGTTACTCCTACAGGGGAGGGCCTTTCTTT. This translates into CASSYSYRGGPFF.

V usage is TRBV7-2 and J usage is TRBJ2-3, with 10 bases fitting TRBD1. In germline, CDR1 is SGHTA, CDR2 FQGNSA. The CDR3 length is 15 residues. V lost 4 bases to trimming and J lost 6 bases; unmatched junction nucleotides: 7. This CDR3 is CASSYLGQGSDTQYF. The CDR3 DNA reads as TGTGCCAGCAGCTACCTGGGACAGGGGTCGGATACGCAGTATTTT.

CDR3 amino acids: CASSIRRAYEQYF. CDR3 DNA: TGTGCCAGCAGCATACGGAGAGCCTACGAGCAGTACTTC. V usage is TRBV7-2 and J usage is TRBJ2-7; D unclear. This CDR3 spans 13 amino acids. The germline V gene has CDR1 SGHTA and CDR2 FQGNSA. V was shortened by 5 bases and J by 2 bases, with 10 bases between the two germline ends.

A few counts support this clonotype. The chain is built from TRBV28 and TRBJ1-5, with 7 bases aligning to TRBD1. Germline loops: CDR1 MDHEN, CDR2 SYDVKM. V trimming: 3 bases; J trimming: 7 bases; junction bases outside the gene matches: 21. The length of the CDR3 is 19 residues. Here the CDR3 DNA reads TGTGCCAGCAGTTTTCGTCTCGACAGGGCATTGCGATACGAACAGCCCCAGCATTTT. It encodes CASSFRLDRALRYEQPQHF.

This chain uses TRBV20-1 with TRBJ2-7; TRBD1 is a possible D gene (6 bases). V was pared by 6 bases and J by 1 base, with 13 bases between. Per germline, CDR1 DFQATT and CDR2 SNEGSKA (reference sequence). The CDR3 length is 13 residues. The CDR3 region has the DNA TGCAGTGCCCAACTACAGGGATCCTACGAGCAGTACTTC. Its translation is CSAQLQGSYEQYF.

This clonotype was seen a handful of times. J is TRBJ2-7 and V is TRBV7-2, with D possibly matching TRBD1 (6 bases). Germline V gives CDR1 SGHTA, CDR2 FQGNSA. The V and J ends lost 5 bases and 1 base respectively, with 15 bases between them. The CDR3 covers 15 residues. DNA of the CDR3: TGTGCCAGCAGCGCCCGGACAGCCTTATCCTACGAGCAGTACTTC. Residues: CASSARTALSYEQYF.

The sample holds a few counts of this clonotype. The gene calls are TRBV5-1 and TRBJ2-1, with D hard to call. This CDR3 is built from 13 residues. CDR1 and CDR2 from the germline V gene are SGHRS and YFSETQ. The ends were cut back, 0 bases at V and 7 bases at J, with 8 bases in the middle. The CDR3 sequence: CASSLAVANEQFF. CDR3 sequence (DNA): TGCGCCAGCAGCTTGGCGGTGGCGAATGAGCAGTTCTTC.

J is TRBJ2-4 and V is TRBV7-8; D is undetermined. The germline V gene has CDR1 SGHVS and CDR2 FQNEAQ. The CDR3 extends over 16 amino acids. V lost 1 base and J 0 bases, leaving 10 bases between the germline ends. CDR3 nucleotides: TGTGCCAGCAGCTTAGGCCCGCAACTAGCCAAAAACATTCAGTACTTC. It is translated as CASSLGPQLAKNIQYF.

CDR3 amino acids: CASSISHRNTGELFF. The CDR3 nucleotides read TGTGCCAGCTCTATTTCACACCGTAACACCGGGGAGCTGTTTTTT. The rearrangement links TRBV6-2 or TRBV6-3 to TRBJ2-2; D call uncertain. The CDR3 is 15 residues long. Trimming pared 8 bases from V and 2 bases from J, leaving 15 bases between. Germline V gene lookup returns CDR1 MNHEY and CDR2 SVGEGT.

The chain recombines TRBV11-1 with TRBJ1-2, with 7 bases that match TRBD1. V was pared by 4 bases and J by 6 bases, with 8 bases of the junction left unmatched. The germline V gene encodes CDR1 SGHAT and CDR2 FQDESV (reference sequence). This CDR3 spans 14 amino acids. The CDR3 here is CASSSRTGANGYTF. The CDR3 nucleotides are TGTGCCAGCAGCTCACGGACAGGAGCGAATGGCTACACCTTC.

The CDR3 sequence: CSSRDRTSGLSYEQYF. The CDR3 coding sequence is TGCAGTTCCAGGGACCGGACATCGGGCTTGTCCTACGAGCAGTACTTC. This chain connects TRBV20-1 to TRBJ2-7; D possibly matches TRBD1 or TRBD2 (5 bases each). Germline loops: CDR1 DFQATT, CDR2 SNEGSKA (reference sequence). V shed 8 bases and J shed 1 base, with 24 bases lying between them. This CDR3 region has 16 residues.

The chain carries TRBV28 and TRBJ1-5; possible D gene TRBD1, 5 bases. This CDR3 has 16 amino acids. Per the germline V gene, CDR1 is MDHEN and CDR2 is SYDVKM. Trimming removed 8 bases from V and 3 bases from J, with 20 bases in between. CDR3 loop: CASGNSGHGHNQPQHF. The CDR3 DNA reads as TGTGCCAGCGGAAACTCCGGACACGGCCACAATCAGCCCCAGCATTTT.

The chain carries TRBV6-5 and TRBJ1-6; TRBD1 agrees at 7 bases. The junction had 8 bases not matched to a gene; V was cut back by 2 bases and J by 7 bases. CDR3 length equals 16 residues. Germline values: CDR1 MNHEY, CDR2 SVGAGI. This CDR3 is CASSYDRGDRNSPLHF. CDR3 in DNA: TGTGCCAGCAGTTACGATCGCGGGGACAGAAATTCACCCCTCCACTTT.

The rearrangement links TRBV6-5 to TRBJ1-1; 7 nucleotides match TRBD1. V shed 8 bases, J shed 4 bases, and the junction held 4 bases outside the gene matches. Per the germline V gene, CDR1 is MNHEY and CDR2 is SVGAGI. This CDR3 spans 12 amino acids. The CDR3 sequence is CASGSGGTEAFF. The CDR3 nucleotides are TGTGCCAGCGGCTCAGGGGGCACTGAAGCTTTCTTT.

This clonotype has just a few counts. The CDR3: CSVAGTSGSVWETQYF. The CDR3 DNA reads as TGCAGCGTTGCGGGGACTAGCGGGAGTGTCTGGGAGACCCAGTACTTC. The chain recombines TRBV29-1 with TRBJ2-5; 14 positions match TRBD2. The CDR3 runs 16 residues. Germline CDR1 reads SQVTM; CDR2 reads ANQGSEA. Germline trimming cut 4 bases from V and 5 bases from J; bases unmatched to any gene: 9.

This clonotype has a handful of counts. The rearrangement uses TRBV7-2 and TRBJ2-5, with 11 bases fitting TRBD2. Germline loops: CDR1 SGHTA, CDR2 FQGNSA. J was trimmed by 1 base and V by 5 bases; bases with no gene match: 6. The CDR3 contains 16 residues. CDR3 protein: CASSEGLAVIQETQYF. The CDR3 nucleotides are TGTGCCAGCAGCGAGGGACTAGCGGTAATCCAAGAGACCCAGTACTTC.

The genes are TRBV12-3 or TRBV12-4 and TRBJ2-5; 7 nucleotides match TRBD1. Unmatched junction bases numbered 8, after V lost 3 bases and J lost 1 base. The CDR3 covers 16 residues. For the CDR3, the DNA is TGTGCCAGCAGTTTCCCTGGACAGGCGGTCCAAGAGACCCAGTACTTC. Encoded protein: CASSFPGQAVQETQYF.

V usage is TRBV11-2 and J usage is TRBJ2-7; no clear D gene. The CDR3 is made up of 17 amino acids. CDR1 and CDR2 from the germline V gene are SGHAT and FQNNGV. V lost 2 bases and J 1 base, leaving 18 bases between the germline ends. In DNA form, the CDR3 reads TGTGCCAGCAGCTTATTGCCGACGGCCCTTGGATCCTACGAGCAGTACTTC. Amino acid sequence: CASSLLPTALGSYEQYF.

The V gene is TRBV6-5, the J gene TRBJ2-2; no clear D gene. The CDR3 is 16 amino acids. The V end lost 0 bases, the J end lost 6 bases, and 14 bases lay between the germline ends. Germline-derived CDR1 and CDR2 are MNHEY and SVGAGI. DNA for the CDR3: TGTGCCAGCAGTTACTCGCCGGAGCCGGTCCCCGGGGAGCTGTTTTTT. Protein sequence: CASSYSPEPVPGELFF.

This clonotype was detected a few times. The rearrangement links TRBV20-1 to TRBJ2-5, with D uncertain. The CDR3 is 14 amino acids. V dropped 5 bases and J dropped 1 base, with 14 bases sitting between them. The germline gives CDR1 DFQATT, CDR2 SNEGSKA (reference sequence). Here the CDR3 DNA reads TGCAGTGCTCAGATAGGACGGATCCAAGAGACCCAGTACTTC. Protein product: CSAQIGRIQETQYF.

This chain joins TRBV20-1 and TRBJ2-2; the match to TRBD2 covers 11 bases. From germline, CDR1 is DFQATT and CDR2 SNEGSKA (reference sequence). The CDR3 length is 14 residues. V lost 5 bases to trimming and J lost 4 bases; unmatched junction nucleotides: 3. The CDR3 DNA is TGCAGTGCTGTAGCGGGAGGGGTCACCGGGGAGCTGTTTTTT. Residues: CSAVAGGVTGELFF.

This clonotype was counted many times. The V and J genes are TRBV7-2 and TRBJ2-5, with TRBD1 as a possible D gene (5 bases). Trimming took off 1 base at V and 4 bases at J, with 10 bases between the two ends. This CDR3 has 14 residues. Germline assignment: CDR1 SGHTA and CDR2 FQGNSA. CDR3 sequence reads: CASSLDGRVETQYF. CDR3 sequence (DNA): TGTGCCAGCAGCTTAGACGGCAGGGTAGAGACCCAGTACTTC.

This clonotype has more than one count but fewer than ten. This rearrangement joins TRBV7-2 to TRBJ2-3; TRBD2 matches 7 bases. V lost 3 bases and J lost 1; bases outside the gene matches: 7. Germline V lookup: CDR1 SGHTA, CDR2 FQGNSA. The CDR3 is 16 residues long. CDR3 residues: CASSLFAGVRTDTQYF. The CDR3 region has the DNA TGTGCCAGCAGCTTGTTTGCGGGGGTCCGCACAGATACGCAGTATTTT.

This clonotype was observed a handful of times. V and J are TRBV11-2 and TRBJ2-1; possible D gene TRBD2, 6 bases. Trimming took off 2 bases at V and 0 bases at J, with 14 bases between the two ends. Per germline, CDR1 SGHAT and CDR2 FQNNGV. CDR3 length: 17 amino acids. This chain's CDR3 is CASSLMAAGSSYNEQFF. The CDR3 DNA sequence: TGTGCCAGCAGCTTAATGGCCGCGGGGAGCTCCTACAATGAGCAGTTCTTC.

This clonotype was seen a handful of times. The genes are TRBV12-3 or TRBV12-4 and TRBJ2-1, with 13 bases identical to TRBD2. The CDR3 contains 14 residues. The V and J ends lost 4 bases and 11 bases, in that order; junction bases with no gene match: 5. CDR3 residues: CASSSGTSGVKQFF. The CDR3 DNA is TGTGCCAGCAGTTCCGGGACTAGCGGGGTAAAGCAGTTCTTC.

This chain uses TRBV5-1 with TRBJ2-7; 14 positions agree with TRBD2. The germline CDR1 and CDR2 sequences are SGHRS and YFSETQ. V shed 5 bases, J shed 7 bases, and the junction held 20 bases outside the gene matches. This CDR3 spans 19 amino acids. CDR3 protein: CASSSGTLGLAGEEGEQYF. CDR3 bases: TGCGCCAGCAGTTCCGGGACGTTGGGACTAGCGGGAGAGGAAGGGGAGCAGTACTTC.

This clonotype has a handful of counts. At one boundary the junction diverges from the germline segment, which might be a read error. This chain links TRBV7-3 with TRBJ2-1; 11 bases are shared with TRBD2. This CDR3 comprises 15 residues. Germline V gene data show CDR1 as SGHTA and CDR2 as FQGTGA. In DNA form, the CDR3 reads TGTGCCAGCAGCCTAACTAGCGGGAGATTAAATGAGCAGTTCTTC. It yields the protein CASSLTSGRLNEQFF.

This clonotype showed up many times. The genes are TRBV12-3 or TRBV12-4 and TRBJ2-5, with TRBD1 matching over 8 bases. The CDR3 runs 14 residues. Trimming removed 4 bases from V and 5 bases from J; junction bases left unmatched: 6. The chain's CDR3 is CASSSTTGAETQYF. The DNA for the CDR3 is TGTGCCAGCAGTTCAACGACAGGGGCTGAGACCCAGTACTTC.

The V gene is TRBV19, the J gene TRBJ1-5, with TRBD1 matching over 8 bases. Germline V gene data show CDR1 as LNHDA and CDR2 as SQIVND (reference sequence). The CDR3 covers 14 residues. V dropped 1 base and J dropped 10; count of bases not matched to a gene: 6. The CDR3 loop is CASSIVAGGGPQHF. The CDR3 DNA reads as TGTGCCAGTAGTATAGTAGCAGGGGGCGGACCCCAGCATTTT.

In regard to this clonotype: A much larger clone lies a single base off, so this may be a read error. The rearrangement links TRBV29-1 to TRBJ2-1; 8 bases fit TRBD2. The CDR3 has 14 residues. The germline gives CDR1 SQVTM, CDR2 ANQGSEA. CDR3 nucleotide sequence: TGCAGCGGTCAAAGCGGGAGCTCCTACAATGAGCTGTTCTTC. Residues: CSGQSGSSYNELFF.

The chain carries TRBV29-1 and TRBJ2-1, with a weak D call TRBD2 (5 bases). This CDR3 is 15 amino acids long. Trimming cost V 0 bases and J 1 base, with 10 bases left between them. Looked up from germline, CDR1 is SQVTM and CDR2 is ANQGSEA. Written as DNA, the CDR3 is TGCAGCGTTGAAGACCGGGGATTGTCCTACAATGAGCAGTTCTTC. Its protein product is CSVEDRGLSYNEQFF.